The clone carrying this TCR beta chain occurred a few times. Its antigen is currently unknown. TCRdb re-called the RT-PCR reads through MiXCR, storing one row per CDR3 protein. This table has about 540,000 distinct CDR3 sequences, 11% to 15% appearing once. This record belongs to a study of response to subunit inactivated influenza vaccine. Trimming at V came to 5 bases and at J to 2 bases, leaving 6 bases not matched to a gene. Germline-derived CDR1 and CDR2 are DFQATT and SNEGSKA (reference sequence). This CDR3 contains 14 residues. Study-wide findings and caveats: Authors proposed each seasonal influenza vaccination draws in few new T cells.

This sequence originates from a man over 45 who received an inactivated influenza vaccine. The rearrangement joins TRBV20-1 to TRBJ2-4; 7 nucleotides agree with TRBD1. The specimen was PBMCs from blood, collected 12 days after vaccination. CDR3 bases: TGCAGTGCTCCAATGACAGGGACCAAAAACATTCAGTACTTC. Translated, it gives CSAPMTGTKNIQYF.